Listed here are 20 T cell receptor beta chains from one sample, sequenced in a study of cytomegalovirus exposure and HLA in healthy donors (dated by TCRdb to 2016 to 2017). The method was the immunoSEQ multiplex PCR assay. For the multiplex PCR, a mixture combining 60 forward primers for TCR Vbeta segments and 13 reverse primers for TCR Jbeta segments was used. TCRdb provides this immuneACCESS table in a form limited to in-frame rearrangements. Some clones are lacking; in checked studies, under half of them reflect an unresolved V gene, and why the rest are absent is not known. The sample yields 200,000 or so clones; approximately 79% were counted once. The top ten clones comprise about 0.23% of the sample. Material for sequencing was PBMCs. Source of these receptors: a girl aged 2 to 10 in good health and CMV-seronegative.

CDR3 bases: TGTGCCAGAAGGGGTACTGAAGCTTTCTTT. Its protein product is CARRGTEAFF. V gene TRBV19 combines with J gene TRBJ1-1; the D gene is possibly TRBD1 (5 bases). Germline V gene sequence: CDR1 LNHDA, CDR2 SQIVND (reference sequence). The V end lost 9 bases, the J end lost 5 bases, and 7 bases lay between the germline ends. The CDR3 covers 10 residues.

The CDR3 bases are TGTGCCAGCAGTGGACGGCGGGGAGCCACTTGGGTTTCGTACGAGCAGTACTTC. This encodes CASSGRRGATWVSYEQYF. The V gene is TRBV2, the J gene TRBJ2-7; a possible D gene is TRBD2 (6 bases). This CDR3 comprises 18 residues. CDR1 and CDR2 (germline): SNHLY, FYNNEI. Trimming took 4 bases from V and 4 from J, leaving 26 bases between them.

V gene TRBV7-8 combines with J gene TRBJ2-7; tentatively, D is TRBD2 (6 bases). The CDR3 extends over 15 amino acids. Germline V gene lookup returns CDR1 SGHVS and CDR2 FQNEAQ. Trimming shortened V by 3 bases and J by 0 bases, and 12 bases separated the two germline ends. CDR3 bases: TGTGCCAGCAGCTTTAGGCGGGGTTTCTCCTACGAGCAGTACTTC. Translated, it gives CASSFRRGFSYEQYF.

This chain joins TRBV14 and TRBJ2-2, with TRBD1 as a possible D gene (6 bases). This CDR3 is 19 amino acids long. V was pared by 3 bases and J by 4 bases, with 24 bases between. CDR1 SGHDN and CDR2 FVKESK come from the germline V gene. This chain's CDR3 is CASSHWSRTGRGSTGELFF. CDR3 sequence (DNA): TGTGCCAGCAGCCATTGGAGCCGTACAGGGAGAGGGAGCACCGGGGAGCTGTTTTTT. The full variable domain, completed using reference TRBV14 and TRBJ2-2, is EAGVTQFPSHSVIEKGQTVTLRCDPISGHDNLYWYRRVMGKEIKFLLHFVKESKQDESGMPNNRFLAERTGGTYSTLKVQPAELEDSGVYFCASSHWSRTGRGSTGELFFGEGSRLTVL.

This sequence joins TRBV5-4 and TRBJ1-1, with TRBD1 identical over 7 bases. The CDR3 spans 12 residues. With 4 bases clipped from V and 11 bases from J, the junction kept 8 bases outside the gene matches. Per the germline V gene, CDR1 is SGHNT and CDR2 is YYREEE (reference sequence). CDR3 bases: TGTGCCAGCAGCGACAGGGAGCTTGGCGCTTTCTTT. As protein: CASSDRELGAFF.

This sequence joins TRBV4-1 and TRBJ2-3; D is possibly TRBD1 (5 bases). V dropped 4 bases and J dropped 4 bases, with 15 bases sitting between them. This CDR3 region has 15 residues. The germline CDR1 and CDR2 sequences are MGHRA and YSYEKL. Written as DNA, the CDR3 is TGCGCCAGCAGCCGGGCAGCGACAGTCGCAGATACGCAGTATTTT. Amino acid sequence: CASSRAATVADTQYF.

The sample holds one count of this clone. The rearrangement joins TRBV7-2 to TRBJ2-5, with no clear D. Trimming pared 0 bases from V and 4 bases from J, leaving 6 bases between. Germline CDR1 is SGHTA and CDR2 is FQGNSA. The CDR3 is made up of 13 amino acids. The CDR3 loop is CASSLASRETQYF. The CDR3 DNA follows: TGTGCCAGCAGCTTAGCTAGTCGAGAGACCCAGTACTTC.

This clone was observed once. This sequence joins TRBV7-9 and TRBJ1-2, with D maybe TRBD1 (5 bases). Trimming shortened V by 1 base and J by 2 bases, and 14 bases separated the two germline ends. CDR1 SEHNR and CDR2 FQNEAQ come from the germline V gene (reference sequence). This CDR3 contains 16 residues. Here the CDR3 reads CASSLVQGSGNYGYTF. Here the CDR3 DNA reads TGTGCCAGCAGCTTAGTCCAGGGATCAGGGAACTATGGCTACACCTTC.

The V gene is TRBV9, the J gene TRBJ1-2, with 12 bases aligning to TRBD1. V was clipped by 0 bases and J by 4 bases; unmatched bases: 10. The CDR3 has 18 residues. From germline, CDR1 is SGDLS and CDR2 YYNGEE. This CDR3 reads CASSVEAGTGGAGYGYTF. The CDR3 bases are TGTGCCAGCAGCGTAGAGGCGGGGACAGGGGGCGCCGGCTATGGCTACACCTTC.

This clone has more than one count but fewer than ten. The chain carries TRBV5-4 and TRBJ2-1; D is possibly TRBD2 (5 bases). Trimming took off 0 bases at V and 10 bases at J, with 8 bases between the two ends. The CDR3 covers 12 residues. The germline gives CDR1 SGHNT, CDR2 YYREEE (reference sequence). CDR3 DNA: TGTGCCAGCAGCTTGGCGGGCGGGGAGCAGTTCTTC. As protein: CASSLAGGEQFF.

This clone was detected only a few times. The CDR3 sequence: CASSLSAHTEAFF. For the CDR3, the DNA is TGTGCCAGCAGCTTGTCAGCGCACACTGAAGCTTTCTTT. The chain employs TRBV5-6 and TRBJ1-1; unclear D gene. Trimming took 1 base from V and 3 from J, leaving 7 bases between them. CDR1 and CDR2 from the germline V gene are SGHDT and YYEEEE. The CDR3 sequence is 13 residues long.

This clone was counted a few times. The CDR3, as DNA: TGTGCCAGCAGCAAAGGACAGGGGGATATCACCTACGAGCAGTACTTC. Residues: CASSKGQGDITYEQYF. The rearrangement links TRBV9 to TRBJ2-7, with TRBD1 matching over 10 bases. The germline V gene has CDR1 SGDLS and CDR2 YYNGEE. The CDR3 runs to 16 residues. With 4 bases clipped from V and 2 bases from J, the junction kept 9 bases outside the gene matches.

The rearrangement links TRBV5-4 to TRBJ2-5; 8 bases are shared with TRBD2. CDR1 and CDR2 (germline): SGHNT, YYREEE (reference sequence). The CDR3 covers 15 residues. V lost 7 bases and J lost 2; bases outside the gene matches: 10. CDR3 protein: CASSGIAGRQETQYF. CDR3 DNA: TGTGCCAGCTCTGGAATAGCGGGGAGGCAAGAGACCCAGTACTTC.

The V and J genes are TRBV30 and TRBJ1-2, with unresolved D. V was trimmed by 2 bases and J by 8 bases, leaving 12 bases between them. Germline assignment: CDR1 GTSNPN and CDR2 SVGIG (reference sequence). The CDR3 is made up of 12 amino acids. The chain's CDR3 is CAWSIGERGYTF. The CDR3 bases are TGTGCCTGGAGTATCGGGGAACGGGGCTACACCTTC.

The gene calls are TRBV14 and TRBJ2-2; D is possibly TRBD1 (5 bases). This CDR3 spans 15 amino acids. V lost 1 base and J lost 5, with 11 bases in between. Germline loops: CDR1 SGHDN, CDR2 FVKESK. Here the CDR3 reads CASSQAGSRTGELFF. The CDR3 DNA reads TGTGCCAGCAGCCAAGCAGGGTCTAGGACCGGGGAGCTGTTTTTT.

This chain uses TRBV5-4 with TRBJ1-1, with 11 bases matching TRBD1. Germline V gives CDR1 SGHNT, CDR2 YYREEE (reference sequence). The length of the CDR3 is 14 residues. The J segment lost 7 bases and the V segment lost 4 bases, leaving 6 bases of the junction unmatched. The CDR3 spells CASSMGQGEVEAFF. The CDR3 region has the DNA TGTGCCAGCAGCATGGGACAGGGGGAAGTTGAAGCTTTCTTT.

V is TRBV19 and J is TRBJ2-5, with 11 bases that match TRBD2. Germline CDR1 and CDR2: LNHDA and SQIVND (reference sequence). The CDR3 has 16 residues. Losses at the gene ends were 8 bases for V and 4 bases for J; bases not matched to a gene: 12. CDR3 bases: TGTGCCAGTGCCTCTAAGACTAGCGGGACCCGAGAGACCCAGTACTTC. Residues: CASASKTSGTRETQYF.

As concerns this clone: At one end, the junction sequence differs from germline, possibly due to a read error. The chain is built from TRBV6-5 and TRBJ2-7; D unresolved. This CDR3 region has 9 residues. From germline, CDR1 is MNHEY and CDR2 SVGAGI. For the CDR3, the DNA is TGTGCCAGCAGTTATAGGCAGGACTTC. This gives the protein CASSYRQDF.

V and J are TRBV7-3 and TRBJ2-7; 9 bases line up with TRBD2. The germline V gene has CDR1 SGHTA and CDR2 FQGTGA. With V trimmed by 2 bases and J by 0 bases, 2 bases remained unmatched. CDR3 size: 15 residues. The CDR3 protein is CASSLASGASYEQYF. In DNA, the CDR3 is TGTGCCAGCAGCTTAGCTAGCGGGGCCTCCTACGAGCAGTACTTC.

V and J are TRBV15 and TRBJ1-5, with 10 bases identical to TRBD1. The length of the CDR3 is 17 residues. Germline CDR1 LNHNV, CDR2 YYDKDF (reference sequence). V shed 1 base and J 7 bases; nucleotides not matched to a gene: 10. CDR3 DNA sequence: TGTGCCACCAGCAGAGCAAAGATAGGGACAGGGGTGCAGCCCCAGCATTTT. As protein: CATSRAKIGTGVQPQHF.